This T cell receptor (beta chain) was identified during a study of T cell changes during pregnancy in multiple sclerosis. Data came from immunoSEQ multiplex PCR; TCRdb stores just in-frame clones and leaves some out. The sample contains around 52,000 clones, 85% to 90% of which appear only once. This clone showed up just a few times. This TCR derives from a human donor whose cells served as feeder cells for cultures in a pregnancy study. The sequenced material came from peripheral blood from another person, used as feeder cells.

The DNA of the CDR3 is TGTGCCAGCAGTGAACAGAGCTCTGGAAACACCATATATTTT. It translates to CASSEQSSGNTIYF. The chain uses TRBV9 and TRBJ1-3; unclear D gene. The V end was cut by 5 bases, the J end by 0 bases, with 9 bases between. The germline gives CDR1 SGDLS, CDR2 YYNGEE. CDR3 length: 14 amino acids. The whole variable domain, remainder taken from reference TRBV9 and TRBJ1-3, is DSGVTQTPKHLITATGQRVTLRCSPRSGDLSVYWYQQSLDQGLQFLIQYYNGEERAKGNILERFSAQQFPDLHSELNLSSLELGDSALYFCASSEQSSGNTIYFGEGSWLTVV.